Listed here are 30 T cell receptor beta chains from one sample, sequenced in a study of T-cell reconstitution after alpha-beta-depleted transplantation in children. It was with unique molecular identifiers that the TCRbeta library was prepared. TCRdb recomputed calls from the PCR reads with MiXCR, one row per CDR3 protein. The repertoire includes fewer than 450,000 distinct CDR3 sequences, roughly 17% of them detected once, and 35% to 50% sits in the top ten. The starting material was PBMCs, mostly from graft donor cells, obtained 360 days after TCRalphabeta/CD19-depleted stem cell transplant. The receptors shown here come from a male patient between 2 and 10 years old who had a stem cell transplant for acute lymphoblastic leukemia, so the T cells may come from the graft donor.

V usage is TRBV20-1 and J usage is TRBJ2-5; 13 bases match TRBD2. V lost 3 bases to trimming and J lost 5 bases; unmatched junction nucleotides: 9. CDR3 length: 16 amino acids. Germline lookup yields CDR1 DFQATT and CDR2 SNEGSKA (reference sequence). CDR3 nucleotides: TGCAGTGCTAGCCGGACTAGCGGGAGAAGCGTCGAGACCCAGTACTTC. It codes for CSASRTSGRSVETQYF.

This clonotype was detected many times. The chain carries TRBV12-3 or TRBV12-4 and TRBJ1-2, with D perhaps matching TRBD1 (5 bases). V lost 3 bases and J 6 bases, leaving 14 bases between the germline ends. This CDR3 has 14 residues. The DNA for the CDR3 is TGTGCCAGCAGTTTGAGGTCAGGGAGAGATGGCTACACCTTC. As protein: CASSLRSGRDGYTF.

J is TRBJ2-7 and V is TRBV7-9, with 8 bases that match TRBD2. V dropped 7 bases and J dropped 3; count of bases not matched to a gene: 14. This CDR3 has 16 residues. Looked up from germline, CDR1 is SEHNR and CDR2 is FQNEAQ (reference sequence). The CDR3 DNA sequence: TGTGCCAGCACCGAGAACGATAGCGGGGAAGGCTACGAGCAGTACTTC. It codes for CASTENDSGEGYEQYF.

This clonotype was recorded only once. V is TRBV7-8 and J is TRBJ2-7; D is unresolved. This CDR3 is 15 amino acids long. Germline assignment: CDR1 SGHVS and CDR2 FQNEAQ. The ends were cut back, 3 bases at V and 3 bases at J, with 15 bases in the middle. The DNA for the CDR3 is TGTGCCAGCAGCTTCCGACGGGCCGCTGGCTACGAGCAGTACTTC. Its translation is CASSFRRAAGYEQYF.

This clonotype occurred a few times. V usage is TRBV7-8 and J usage is TRBJ2-7; a possible D gene is TRBD2 (5 bases). Looked up from germline, CDR1 is SGHVS and CDR2 is FQNEAQ. Trimming pared 2 bases from V and 4 bases from J, leaving 12 bases between. The CDR3 spans 14 residues. CDR3 sequence reads: CASSLNTGSYEQYF. CDR3 in DNA: TGTGCCAGCAGCTTAAACACTGGGAGTTACGAGCAGTACTTC.

There are a few counts of this clonotype. The chain is built from TRBV5-5 and TRBJ2-1; TRBD1 matches at 9 bases. In germline, CDR1 is SGHKS, CDR2 YYEKEE (reference sequence). V gave up 4 bases and J gave up 3 bases; unmatched junction bases: 11. CDR3 length: 17 amino acids. As DNA, the CDR3 is TGTGCCAGCAGCCGAGGACTGGGACAGGGCAACTACAATGAGCAGTTCTTC. As protein: CASSRGLGQGNYNEQFF.

This clonotype came up a few times. The rearrangement joins TRBV6-2 or TRBV6-3 to TRBJ2-1; TRBD2 matches at 8 bases. CDR3 length equals 16 residues. V shed 2 bases and J 4 bases; nucleotides not matched to a gene: 7. Germline lookup yields CDR1 MNHEY and CDR2 SVGEGT. CDR3 nucleotides: TGTGCCAGCAGTTACAAGGTAGCGGGACATTACAATGAGCAGTTCTTC. Translation gives CASSYKVAGHYNEQFF.

The table lists this clonotype with a few counts. This sequence joins TRBV20-1 and TRBJ2-2; 7 bases are shared with TRBD1. The CDR3 spans 14 residues. Trimming took 3 bases from V and 4 from J; bases not matched to a gene: 5. Germline values: CDR1 DFQATT, CDR2 SNEGSKA (reference sequence). Here the CDR3 DNA reads TGCAGTGCTAGGGAGACAGGGTTCACCGGGGAGCTGTTTTTT. Its protein product is CSARETGFTGELFF.

This clonotype was picked up many times. The chain uses TRBV12-3 or TRBV12-4 and TRBJ1-5; maybe TRBD1 (5 bases). V lost 2 bases and J lost 3, with 14 bases in between. The CDR3 sequence is 16 residues long. CDR3 DNA: TGTGCCAGCAGTTTACGTTTGGGGCCGTACAATCAGCCCCAGCATTTT. Translation: CASSLRLGPYNQPQHF.

CDR3 DNA: TGTGCCAGCAGTTGGGGGCTAGCGGCCCTTAATGAGCAGTTCTTC. Encoded protein: CASSWGLAALNEQFF. V and J are TRBV28 and TRBJ2-1, with a possible D match to TRBD2 (7 bases). The CDR3 is 15 residues long. The germline V gene has CDR1 MDHEN and CDR2 SYDVKM. V was trimmed by 4 bases and J by 7 bases, leaving 17 bases between them.

The V and J genes are TRBV20-1 and TRBJ2-3; the D gene could be TRBD1 or TRBD2 (6 bases each). The ends were cut back, 4 bases at V and 1 base at J, with 21 bases in the middle. The CDR3 spans 17 residues. Germline V lookup: CDR1 DFQATT, CDR2 SNEGSKA (reference sequence). CDR3 sequence: CSATLRGKAGRTDTQYF. The DNA for the CDR3 is TGCAGTGCTACCCTAAGGGGGAAGGCGGGACGCACAGATACGCAGTATTTT.

The chain is built from TRBV7-9 and TRBJ2-3; 7 bases map to TRBD1. The CDR3 is 15 amino acids. The junction had 9 bases not matched to a gene; V was cut back by 6 bases and J by 3 bases. Germline V CDR1 and CDR2: SEHNR, FQNEAQ (reference sequence). The CDR3 sequence: CASRRSGTETDTQYF. DNA for the CDR3: TGTGCCAGCAGGCGATCCGGGACAGAGACAGATACGCAGTATTTT.

V usage is TRBV5-1 and J usage is TRBJ2-5; no clear D. Per germline, CDR1 SGHRS and CDR2 YFSETQ. This CDR3 region has 16 residues. V was clipped by 2 bases and J by 3 bases, with 17 bases between them. The chain's CDR3 is CASSFYQAWQEETQYF. The CDR3, as DNA: TGCGCCAGCAGCTTTTACCAGGCCTGGCAGGAAGAGACCCAGTACTTC.

The gene calls are TRBV5-1 and TRBJ2-7; D gene unclear. CDR3 length: 14 residues. V was cut by 6 bases and J by 3 bases, with 16 bases left in between. From germline, CDR1 is SGHRS and CDR2 YFSETQ. The CDR3 DNA reads TGCGCCAGCACGAAGTGGGCTACTGACTACGAGCAGTACTTC. Its translation: CASTKWATDYEQYF.

The table lists this clonotype with a few counts. The V and J genes are TRBV25-1 and TRBJ1-5; 7 bases line up with TRBD1. The CDR3 extends over 17 amino acids. Germline-derived CDR1 and CDR2 are MGHDK and SYGVNS. After removal of 2 bases from V and 0 bases from J, the junction contained 7 bases not matched to a gene. CDR3 DNA sequence: TGTGCCAGCAGTGAACCCCCCGGACAGGATAGCAATCAGCCCCAGCATTTT. Amino acids: CASSEPPGQDSNQPQHF.

The genes are TRBV7-3 and TRBJ2-6; D remains unclear. Trimming removed 5 bases at V and 6 bases at J, with 8 bases between. Germline V gives CDR1 SGHTA, CDR2 FQGTGA. The CDR3 loop spans 13 amino acids. The CDR3 spells CASSLGAANVLTF. As DNA, the CDR3 is TGTGCCAGCAGCCTGGGCGCGGCCAACGTCCTGACTTTC.

The rearrangement joins TRBV10-3 to TRBJ2-1; 7 bases map to TRBD2. This CDR3 region has 14 residues. The germline V gene encodes CDR1 ENHRY and CDR2 SYGVKD. Trimming cost V 3 bases and J 7 bases; bases outside gene matches: 6. The CDR3: CAISDGREANEQFF. CDR3 sequence (DNA): TGTGCCATCAGTGACGGCCGGGAGGCGAATGAGCAGTTCTTC.

This clonotype has ten or more counts. This sequence joins TRBV12-3 or TRBV12-4 and TRBJ2-7; possible D gene TRBD1, 6 bases. Trimming pared 5 bases from V and 0 bases from J, leaving 17 bases between. There are 16 residues in the CDR3. The CDR3 DNA reads TGTGCCAGCAGTCCCGTTTCGGACAGTTCCTCCTACGAGCAGTACTTC. It specifies CASSPVSDSSSYEQYF.

This clonotype occurred many times. The chain joins TRBV7-3 to TRBJ2-2, with 8 bases that match TRBD2. The V gene's germline CDR1 is SGHTA and CDR2 FQGTGA. There are 16 residues in the CDR3. With 4 bases clipped from V and 6 bases from J, the junction kept 10 bases outside the gene matches. The CDR3 DNA follows: TGTGCCAGCAGCTCGAGAGCGGGAGTAGCGTCCGGGGAGCTGTTTTTT. Its protein product is CASSSRAGVASGELFF. The entire variable domain, with the rest obtained from reference TRBV7-3 and TRBJ2-2, is as follows: GAGVSQTPSNKVTEKGKYVELRCDPISGHTALYWYRQSLGQGPEFLIYFQGTGAADDSGLPNDRFFAVRPEGSVSTLKIQRTERGDSAVYLCASSSRAGVASGELFFGEGSRLTVL.

This clonotype was observed a handful of times. This chain uses TRBV20-1 with TRBJ2-7, with 8 bases matching TRBD2. The germline CDR1 and CDR2 sequences are DFQATT and SNEGSKA (reference sequence). The trim removed 3 bases at V and 5 bases at J, leaving 0 bases unmatched. This CDR3 comprises 11 residues. The CDR3 sequence: CSASSGNEQYF. CDR3 nucleotides: TGCAGTGCTAGTAGCGGGAACGAGCAGTACTTC.

The V call is TRBV23-1, the J call TRBJ1-6; TRBD1 matches at 10 bases. TRBV23-1 is noted as an ORF with a role that remains uncertain. The CDR3 is made up of 14 amino acids. With 4 bases clipped from V and 9 bases from J, the junction kept 3 bases outside the gene matches. This chain's CDR3 is CASSLDRGPSPLHF. The CDR3 nucleotides read TGCGCCAGCAGTCTTGACAGGGGGCCTTCACCCCTCCACTTT.

This clonotype was counted between two and nine times. The V gene is TRBV28, the J gene TRBJ1-2; no reliable D call. Germline V gives CDR1 MDHEN, CDR2 SYDVKM. V was trimmed by 3 bases and J by 2 bases, leaving 7 bases between them. The CDR3 has 13 residues. The CDR3 nucleotides are TGTGCCAGCAGTTTCCATCGGAACTATGGCTACACCTTC. Protein sequence: CASSFHRNYGYTF.

CDR3 sequence reads: CASSLPGGSSTDTQYF. The CDR3 coding sequence is TGTGCCAGCAGTTTACCGGGGGGTTCTAGCACAGATACGCAGTATTTT. This rearrangement joins TRBV28 to TRBJ2-3, with 7 bases lining up with TRBD2. After removal of 2 bases from V and 0 bases from J, the junction contained 5 bases not matched to a gene. Germline V gene data show CDR1 as MDHEN and CDR2 as SYDVKM. The length of the CDR3 is 16 residues.

This sequence joins TRBV5-4 and TRBJ1-2, with D hard to call. Trimming shortened V by 4 bases and J by 0 bases, and 10 bases separated the two germline ends. Germline V CDR1 and CDR2: SGHNT, YYREEE (reference sequence). There are 14 residues in the CDR3. The CDR3 DNA follows: TGTGCCAGCAGCCGAAGACGGACTAACTATGGCTACACCTTC. Translating gives CASSRRRTNYGYTF.

In this sample, this clonotype turned up a few times. The V and J genes are TRBV28 and TRBJ2-7; 7 bases align to TRBD2. CDR3 length: 14 amino acids. Per the germline V gene, CDR1 is MDHEN and CDR2 is SYDVKM. V lost 6 bases and J lost 1; bases outside the gene matches: 6. CDR3 DNA: TGTGCCAGCAGCCAAGCGGGACCGTCCTACGAGCAGTACTTC. It translates to CASSQAGPSYEQYF.

V gene TRBV2 combines with J gene TRBJ1-4; unclear D gene. The CDR3 is made up of 15 amino acids. Trimming left V 9 bases short and J 0 bases short, with 14 bases between. Germline V gene sequence: CDR1 SNHLY, CDR2 FYNNEI. DNA of the CDR3: TGTGCCAGTATTAAAGACCGTGCAACTAATGAAAAACTGTTTTTT. Translation gives CASIKDRATNEKLFF.

The CDR3 nucleotides read TGTGCCACCAGCAGAGATCGATCGGGTACTAGCGGGAGACGGTTCTTC. It specifies CATSRDRSGTSGRRFF. The J gene is TRBJ2-1, the V gene TRBV15; the match to TRBD2 covers 11 bases. V lost 0 bases and J lost 15; bases outside the gene matches: 13. Per the germline V gene, CDR1 is LNHNV and CDR2 is YYDKDF (reference sequence). This CDR3 is built from 16 residues.

This clonotype was counted at least ten times. This chain connects TRBV10-2 to TRBJ1-1; 7 nucleotides match TRBD1. Germline trimming cut 6 bases from V and 7 bases from J; bases unmatched to any gene: 8. There are 13 residues in the CDR3. Germline V gene data show CDR1 as WSHSY and CDR2 as SAAADI. The CDR3 spells CASRRQGVGEAFF. Here the CDR3 DNA reads TGCGCCAGCAGACGTCAGGGGGTGGGTGAAGCTTTCTTT.

The chain recombines TRBV5-1 with TRBJ2-1; the match to TRBD2 covers 14 bases. The CDR3 consists of 23 residues. Per the germline V gene, CDR1 is SGHRS and CDR2 is YFSETQ. After removal of 1 base from V and 8 bases from J, the junction contained 26 bases not matched to a gene. The CDR3 DNA reads TGCGCCAGCAGCTTGAAAACCCCCGGACAGGTCTTTGGACTAGCGGGAGGAGGGGATGAGCAGTTCTTC. It encodes CASSLKTPGQVFGLAGGGDEQFF.

The rearrangement joins TRBV20-1 to TRBJ2-7; D remains ambiguous. V was clipped by 4 bases and J by 3 bases, with 10 bases between them. The CDR3 is 12 residues long. CDR1 DFQATT and CDR2 SNEGSKA come from the germline V gene (reference sequence). Here the CDR3 DNA reads TGCAGTGCTACAGGATACCTCTACGAGCAGTACTTC. It codes for CSATGYLYEQYF.